Each of the 25 T cell receptor beta chains below was sequenced from the same sample in a study of T cell clonality in common variable immunodeficiency. The method was immunoSEQ multiplex PCR; TCRdb's version includes in-frame clones alone and lacks a portion of them. Recorded here are some 52,000 clones, none singletons. Sample: peripheral blood mononuclear cells. The receptors were gathered from a person aged 18 to 70 in good health.

This clone has ten or more counts. The read stops 3 residues short of the end of the CDR3; the missing end is completed from the germline J gene. V usage is TRBV7-8 and J usage is TRBJ1-6; D remains unclear. Trimming pared 1 base from V and 7 bases from J, leaving 11 bases between. Germline CDR1 reads SGHVS; CDR2 reads FQNEAQ. The CDR3 has 15 amino acids. The CDR3 spells CASSLVGRLNSPLHF. The part of the CDR3 DNA that was read is TGTGCCAGCAGCTTAGTCGGCAGGCTGAATTCACCC. Full variable domain (remainder filled in from reference TRBV7-8 and TRBJ1-6): GAGVSQSPRYKVAKRGQDVALRCDPISGHVSLFWYQQALGQGPEFLTYFQNEAQLDKSGLPSDRFFAERPEGSVSTLKIQRTQQEDSAVYLCASSLVGRLNSPLHFGNGTRLTVT.

The table lists this clone with many counts. The CDR3 end lies 3 residues beyond the end of the read and is filled in from the germline J gene. The chain combines TRBV7-2 with TRBJ1-1; TRBD1 matches 7 bases. V lost 4 bases to trimming and J lost 0 bases; unmatched junction nucleotides: 5. The germline V gene encodes CDR1 SGHTA and CDR2 FQGNSA. The CDR3 sequence is 15 residues long. CDR3 bases read: TGTGCCAGCAGCTCACAGGGGTTCATGAACACTGAA. It encodes CASSSQGFMNTE. In full, the CDR3 reads CASSSQGFMNTEAFF.

Of note for this clone: Coverage ceases 3 residues before the CDR3 finishes, and the germline J gene fills in the end. The V gene is TRBV7-6, the J gene TRBJ2-7, with D perhaps matching TRBD2 (5 bases). Looked up from germline, CDR1 is SGHVS and CDR2 is FNYEAQ. The V gene lost 1 base and the J gene lost 4 bases, with 11 bases spanning the gap. The length of the CDR3 is 14 residues. Incomplete CDR3 DNA: TGTGCCAGCAGCTTAGACCCCGCGGGTTACGAG. Its protein is CASSLDPAGYE. The full CDR3 protein reads CASSLDPAGYEQYF.

The table lists this clone with many counts. The read terminates 3 residues ahead of where the CDR3 ends, so the germline J gene completes it. V usage is TRBV6-2 or TRBV6-3 and J usage is TRBJ2-7, with D possibly being TRBD2 (5 bases). V was trimmed by 6 bases and J by 3 bases, leaving 15 bases between them. This CDR3 has 14 residues. CDR1 MNHEY and CDR2 SVGEGT come from the germline V gene. CDR3 loop: CASRQYRGLYEQYF. Incomplete CDR3 DNA: TGTGCCAGCAGGCAGTACAGAGGGCTCTACGAG.

This clone appeared many times. The read comes to an end 3 residues before the CDR3 does, leaving the germline J gene to fill in the end. The V and J genes are TRBV2 and TRBJ2-7; 9 nucleotides line up with TRBD2. This CDR3 has 15 residues. V lost 7 bases and J lost 0; bases outside the gene matches: 7. Germline CDR1 is SNHLY and CDR2 is FYNNEI. This CDR3 reads CASIKTSGPSYEQYF. Incomplete CDR3 DNA: TGTGCCAGCATTAAGACTAGCGGACCCTCCTACGAG.

This clone was seen many times. Sequencing ends 3 residues short of the CDR3 end; the germline J gene provides the rest. The chain uses TRBV7-9 and TRBJ2-4; no clear D. The CDR3 contains 15 residues. The V gene lost 5 bases and the J gene lost 2 bases, with 13 bases spanning the gap. Germline assignment: CDR1 SEHNR and CDR2 FQNEAQ (reference sequence). CDR3 DNA (partial): TGTGCCAGCAGCCGTACCATAGGGTCCAAAAACATT. Its protein product is CASSRTIGSKNI. The full CDR3 reads CASSRTIGSKNIQYF.

Many counts were recorded for this clone. With the read ending 3 residues before the CDR3 end, the germline J gene is used to fill in that end. The V call is TRBV5-1, the J call TRBJ1-1, with a weak D call TRBD1 (6 bases). With 7 bases removed from V and 1 base from J, the gap between germline ends came to 20 bases. The germline V gene has CDR1 SGHRS and CDR2 YFSETQ. The CDR3 is 16 amino acids. CDR3 DNA (partial): TGCGCCAGCCGTTCGAACCACAGGGTGGCGAACACTGAA. Translation gives CASRSNHRVANTE. In full, the CDR3 reads CASRSNHRVANTEAFF. Variable domain in full (rest from reference TRBV5-1 and TRBJ1-1): KAGVTQTPRYLIKTRGQQVTLSCSPISGHRSVSWYQQTPGQGLQFLFEYFSETQRNKGNFPGRFSGRQFSNSRSEMNVSTLELGDSALYLCASRSNHRVANTEAFFGQGTRLTVV.

This clone has a count of ten or more. The CDR3 end is not reached by the read, which stops 3 residues before it; the germline J gene fills it in. The chain combines TRBV10-1 with TRBJ2-7, with 12 positions matching TRBD2. Per the germline V gene, CDR1 is WNHNN and CDR2 is SYGVQD (reference sequence). V gave up 0 bases and J gave up 0 bases; unmatched junction bases: 0. The CDR3 is made up of 16 amino acids. CDR3 DNA (partial): TGCGCCAGCAGTGAGTCGACTAGCGGGAGCTCCTACGAG. Translation gives CASSESTSGSSYE. The complete CDR3 sequence is CASSESTSGSSYEQYF.

This clone was found many times. The read finishes 3 residues shy of the CDR3 end, and the germline J gene is used to complete it. V usage is TRBV20-1 and J usage is TRBJ2-7; weak D call: TRBD1 (5 bases). CDR1 and CDR2 from the germline V gene are DFQATT and SNEGSKA (reference sequence). The V end was cut by 3 bases, the J end by 3 bases, with 9 bases between. This CDR3 comprises 12 residues. The CDR3 DNA, read in part, is TGCAGTGCTAGCAATAGGGGCTACGAG. Amino acid sequence: CSASNRGYE. The whole CDR3 is CSASNRGYEQYF.

Many counts were recorded for this clone. The read ends 3 residues shy of where the CDR3 ends; the end is completed using the germline J gene. The V gene is TRBV6-2 or TRBV6-3, the J gene TRBJ1-5; no clear D gene. The CDR3 spans 15 residues. V shed 8 bases and J shed 5 bases, with 19 bases lying between them. Germline CDR1 and CDR2: MNHEY and SVGEGT. This chain's CDR3 is CASSGARQLDQPQHF. The CDR3 DNA, read in part, is TGTGCCAGCTCAGGAGCCCGGCAGCTGGATCAGCCC.

This clone was seen at least ten times. CDR3 protein: CASSITGGNEQFF. The CDR3 bases that were read are TGTGCCAGTAGTATAACAGGGGGGAATGAG. The rearrangement uses TRBV19 and TRBJ2-1; 8 nucleotides agree with TRBD1. The DNA ends 3 residues before the CDR3 does, and the rest of the CDR3 is filled in from the germline J gene. The CDR3 sequence is 13 residues long. The V gene's germline CDR1 is LNHDA and CDR2 SQIVND (reference sequence). Germline trimming cut 2 bases from V and 7 bases from J; bases unmatched to any gene: 1.

This clone was counted between two and nine times. The CDR3 end is not reached by the read, which stops 3 residues before it; the germline J gene fills it in. This sequence joins TRBV20-1 and TRBJ2-3; D tentatively reads TRBD1 or TRBD2 (5 bases each). This CDR3 is 15 amino acids long. Germline values: CDR1 DFQATT, CDR2 SNEGSKA (reference sequence). This CDR3 is CSARDQRAGQETQYF. The part of the CDR3 DNA that was read is TGCAGTGCTAGAGATCAGAGGGCAGGACAAGAGACG.

This clone has at least ten counts. The DNA read from the CDR3 is TGCAGCGTTGAAGCTTCGGACGAG. The encoded protein is CSVEASDE. The complete CDR3 reads CSVEASDEQYF. The V call is TRBV29-1, the J call TRBJ2-7; D gene ambiguous. The sequenced fragment ends 3 residues before the CDR3 boundary, so the rest is inferred from the germline J gene. V lost 1 base and J lost 5, with 6 bases in between. Germline CDR1 and CDR2: SQVTM and ANQGSEA. The CDR3 runs 11 residues.

This clone came up many times. The read comes to an end 3 residues before the CDR3 does, leaving the germline J gene to fill in the end. This chain links TRBV29-1 with TRBJ2-1; 8 nucleotides match TRBD1. V gave up 3 bases and J gave up 6 bases; unmatched junction bases: 7. Germline loops: CDR1 SQVTM, CDR2 ANQGSEA. The CDR3 has 14 residues. The CDR3 is CSVDENRGFNEQFF. The CDR3 DNA, read in part, is TGCAGCGTTGATGAAAACAGGGGGTTCAATGAG.

A word on this clone: The CDR3 is cut off 3 residues early in the read; its end comes from the germline J gene. The gene calls are TRBV20-1 and TRBJ1-2, with D perhaps matching TRBD1 (6 bases). The CDR3 extends over 16 amino acids. V was shortened by 0 bases and J by 4 bases, with 18 bases between the two germline ends. Germline CDR1 and CDR2: DFQATT and SNEGSKA (reference sequence). CDR3 amino acids: CSARDSRDKGGYGYTF. The sequenced part of the CDR3 DNA is TGCAGTGCTAGAGACTCCCGGGACAAGGGAGGCTATGGC.

This clone appeared many times. The DNA ends 3 residues before the CDR3 does, and the rest of the CDR3 is filled in from the germline J gene. The genes are TRBV20-1 and TRBJ1-1, with 7 bases that match TRBD1. The CDR3 has 13 amino acids. CDR1 and CDR2 (germline): DFQATT, SNEGSKA (reference sequence). V dropped 8 bases and J dropped 6; count of bases not matched to a gene: 12. The chain's CDR3 is CSTQGPGRAEAFF. Partial CDR3 DNA: TGCAGTACACAGGGGCCTGGGAGGGCTGAA.

This clone has at least ten counts. CDR3 bases read: TGCGCCAGCAGCAAGGGGACTAGCGGGAGCCGTGGAGATACG. Encoded protein: CASSKGTSGSRGDT. In full, the CDR3 reads CASSKGTSGSRGDTQYF. The chain employs TRBV5-1 and TRBJ2-3; 14 bases map to TRBD2. The observed sequence ends 3 residues before the CDR3 terminus, with the missing tail filled in from the germline J gene. Germline lookup yields CDR1 SGHRS and CDR2 YFSETQ. J was trimmed by 5 bases and V by 4 bases; bases with no gene match: 9. CDR3 length: 17 amino acids.

A few counts support this clone. The CDR3 extends 3 residues past the end of the read, so its final part is completed from the germline J gene. The gene calls are TRBV10-3 and TRBJ2-1; 9 bases line up with TRBD2. The germline V gene has CDR1 ENHRY and CDR2 SYGVKD. Trimming removed 4 bases from V and 2 bases from J; junction bases left unmatched: 6. The length of the CDR3 is 16 residues. Partial CDR3 DNA: TGTGCCATCAGTGGATTTAGCGGGAGTGCCTACAATGAG. It translates to CAISGFSGSAYNE. The full CDR3 is CAISGFSGSAYNEQFF.

This clone was seen a few times. One end of the junction varies from germline; a read error may be responsible. The read finishes 3 residues shy of the CDR3 end, and the germline J gene is used to complete it. The sample has other DNA sequences that encode this CDR3 too. The chain links TRBV5-1 to TRBJ1-3; D is undetermined. Germline V gives CDR1 SGHRS, CDR2 YFSETQ. The CDR3 extends over 18 amino acids. CDR3 loop: CASSKGPTGPSSGNTIYF. CDR3 bases read: TGCGCCAGCAGCAAAGGGCCCACCGGCCCGAGCTCTGGAAACACT.

In the case of this clone: The CDR3 end is not reached by the read, which stops 3 residues before it; the germline J gene fills it in. This rearrangement joins TRBV5-1 to TRBJ1-4; D might be TRBD1 (6 bases). The length of the CDR3 is 15 residues. The germline CDR1 and CDR2 sequences are SGHRS and YFSETQ. This chain's CDR3 is CASSLAVGGGSPLFF. Partial CDR3 DNA: TGCGCCAGCAGCTTGGCGGTAGGGGGAGGTTCACCA.

As for this clone: The missing CDR3 end, 3 residues past where the read stops, is filled in from the germline J gene. The genes are TRBV2 and TRBJ1-2, with TRBD1 as a possible D gene (5 bases). The germline V gene has CDR1 SNHLY and CDR2 FYNNEI. The length of the CDR3 is 15 residues. The part of the CDR3 DNA that was read is TGTGCCAGCAGCGAACGGCGACAGCGCTCCTACGAC. Amino acid sequence: CASSERRQRSYD. The complete CDR3 reads CASSERRQRSYDYTF.

This clone was detected many times. The read is 3 residues too short to cover the CDR3 end, so that end is filled in from the germline J gene. This rearrangement joins TRBV19 to TRBJ2-1; 7 nucleotides agree with TRBD1. Germline loops: CDR1 LNHDA, CDR2 SQIVND (reference sequence). V was clipped by 4 bases and J by 6 bases; unmatched bases: 12. The CDR3 consists of 16 residues. Incomplete CDR3 DNA: TGTGCCAGTAGTACCGGACAGGCCGGGATCATCAATGAG. The encoded protein is CASSTGQAGIINE. The entire CDR3 protein is CASSTGQAGIINEQFF.

This clone has ten or more counts. The CDR3 end is not reached by the read, which stops 3 residues before it; the germline J gene fills it in. The chain has TRBV6-4 and TRBJ2-3; TRBD1 matches 7 bases. Germline values: CDR1 MRHNA, CDR2 SNTAGT. The junction had 6 bases not matched to a gene; V was cut back by 6 bases and J by 0 bases. This CDR3 spans 15 amino acids. The part of the CDR3 DNA that was read is TGTGCCAGCAGCCCCGGACAGGAGAGCACAGATACG. Translated: CASSPGQESTDT. The whole CDR3 protein reads CASSPGQESTDTQYF.

Remarks on this clone: Read sequence stops 3 residues before the CDR3 end, and the germline J gene provides the missing end. This chain connects TRBV6-4 to TRBJ2-3; D might be TRBD1 (5 bases). The germline V gene has CDR1 MRHNA and CDR2 SNTAGT. The CDR3 contains 16 residues. CDR3 loop: CASSDRTKQVQETQYF. Incomplete CDR3 DNA: TGTGCCAGCAGTGACCGGACAAAACAGGTCCAAGAGACG.

There are many counts of this clone. The read terminates 3 residues before the CDR3 end, so the remaining end is supplied by the germline J gene. The gene calls are TRBV5-1 and TRBJ2-2, with TRBD2 as a possible D gene (6 bases). With 4 bases removed from V and 1 base from J, the gap between germline ends came to 8 bases. This CDR3 region has 14 residues. Germline-derived CDR1 and CDR2 are SGHRS and YFSETQ. The CDR3 region is CASSGTVNTGELFF. The sequenced part of the CDR3 DNA is TGCGCCAGCAGCGGGACTGTGAACACCGGGGAG.